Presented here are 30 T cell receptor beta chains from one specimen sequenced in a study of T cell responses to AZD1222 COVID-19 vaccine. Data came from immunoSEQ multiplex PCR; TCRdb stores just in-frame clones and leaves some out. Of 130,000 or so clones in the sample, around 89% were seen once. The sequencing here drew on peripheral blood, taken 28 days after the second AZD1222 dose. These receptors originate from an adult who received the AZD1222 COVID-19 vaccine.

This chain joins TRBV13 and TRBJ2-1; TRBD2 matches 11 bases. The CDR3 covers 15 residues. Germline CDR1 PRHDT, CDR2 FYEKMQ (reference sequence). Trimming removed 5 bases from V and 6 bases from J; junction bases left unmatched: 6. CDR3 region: CASSRSSGGLNEQFF. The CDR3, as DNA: TGTGCCAGCAGCAGGTCTAGCGGGGGGCTCAATGAGCAGTTCTTC.

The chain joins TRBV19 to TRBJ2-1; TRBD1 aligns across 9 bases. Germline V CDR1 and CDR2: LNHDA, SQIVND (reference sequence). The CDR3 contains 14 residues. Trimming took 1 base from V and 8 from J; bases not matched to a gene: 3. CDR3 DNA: TGTGCCAGTAGTATAGCCGGGACAGGGTATGAGCAGTTCTTC. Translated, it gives CASSIAGTGYEQFF.

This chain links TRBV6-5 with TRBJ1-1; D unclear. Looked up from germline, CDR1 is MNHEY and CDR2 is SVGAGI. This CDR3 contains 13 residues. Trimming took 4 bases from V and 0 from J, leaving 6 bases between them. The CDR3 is CASSLFMNTEAFF. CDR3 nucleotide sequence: TGTGCCAGCAGTTTGTTTATGAACACTGAAGCTTTCTTT.

The CDR3 is CASSQTSGISYEQYF. The CDR3 bases are TGCGCCAGCAGCCAGACTAGCGGGATCTCCTACGAGCAGTACTTC. The chain uses TRBV4-1 and TRBJ2-7; 11 bases are shared with TRBD2. From germline, CDR1 is MGHRA and CDR2 YSYEKL. CDR3 length equals 15 residues. With 3 bases clipped from V and 0 bases from J, the junction kept 1 base outside the gene matches.

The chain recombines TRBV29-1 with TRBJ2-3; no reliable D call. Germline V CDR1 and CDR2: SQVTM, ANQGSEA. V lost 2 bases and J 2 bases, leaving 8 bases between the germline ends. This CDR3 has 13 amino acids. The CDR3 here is CSVELPATDTQYF. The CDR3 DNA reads TGCAGCGTTGAACTCCCCGCCACAGATACGCAGTATTTT.

CDR3 nucleotides: TGCGCCAGCAGTCAATGGGATAGCGGGAGTGCATACGAGCAGTACTTC. Protein: CASSQWDSGSAYEQYF. The genes are TRBV23-1 and TRBJ2-7, with 9 bases matching TRBD2. TRBV23-1 is an open reading frame, and its role is uncertain. The CDR3 totals 16 residues. After removal of 1 base from V and 4 bases from J, the junction contained 8 bases not matched to a gene.

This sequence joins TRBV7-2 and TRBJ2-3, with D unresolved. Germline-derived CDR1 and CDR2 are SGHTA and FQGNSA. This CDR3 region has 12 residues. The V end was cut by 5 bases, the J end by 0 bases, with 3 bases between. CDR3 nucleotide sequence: TGTGCCAGCAGCCCGAGCACAGATACGCAGTATTTT. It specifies CASSPSTDTQYF.

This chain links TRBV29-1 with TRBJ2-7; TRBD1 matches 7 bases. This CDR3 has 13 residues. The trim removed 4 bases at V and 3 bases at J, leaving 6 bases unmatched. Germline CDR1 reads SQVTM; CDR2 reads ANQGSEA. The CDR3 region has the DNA TGCAGCGTTGGAGGGGGCCATCACTACGAGCAGTACTTC. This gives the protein CSVGGGHHYEQYF.

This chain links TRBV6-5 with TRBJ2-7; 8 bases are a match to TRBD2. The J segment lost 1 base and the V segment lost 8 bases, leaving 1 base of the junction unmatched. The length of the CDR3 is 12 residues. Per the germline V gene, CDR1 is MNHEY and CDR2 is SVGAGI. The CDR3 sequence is CASGGGSYEQYF. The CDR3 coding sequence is TGTGCCAGCGGCGGGGGGTCCTACGAGCAGTACTTC.

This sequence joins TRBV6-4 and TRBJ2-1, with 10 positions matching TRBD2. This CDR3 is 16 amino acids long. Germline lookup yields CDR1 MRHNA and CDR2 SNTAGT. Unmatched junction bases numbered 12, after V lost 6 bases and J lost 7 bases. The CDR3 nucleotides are TGTGCCAGCAGCTCCAAGGGAGCGGGGGGGCTAAATGAGCAGTTCTTC. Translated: CASSSKGAGGLNEQFF.

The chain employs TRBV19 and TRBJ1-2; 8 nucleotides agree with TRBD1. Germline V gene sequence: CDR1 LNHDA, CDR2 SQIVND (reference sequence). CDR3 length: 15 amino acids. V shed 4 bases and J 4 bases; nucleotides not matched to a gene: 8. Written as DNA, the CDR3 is TGTGCCAGTAGTAACGGACAGGGTGTAGGCTATGGCTACACCTTC. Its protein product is CASSNGQGVGYGYTF.

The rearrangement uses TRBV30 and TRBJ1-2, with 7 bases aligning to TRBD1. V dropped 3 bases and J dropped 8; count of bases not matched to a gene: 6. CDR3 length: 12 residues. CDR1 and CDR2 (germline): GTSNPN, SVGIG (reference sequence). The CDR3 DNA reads TGTGCCTGGAGGACAGGGTTTGGGGGCTACACCTTC. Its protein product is CAWRTGFGGYTF. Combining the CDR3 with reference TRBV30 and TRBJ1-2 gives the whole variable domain SQTIHQWPATLVQPVGSPLSLECTVEGTSNPNLYWYRQAAGRGLQLLFYSVGIGQISSEVPQNLSASRPQDRQFILSSKKLLLSDSGFYLCAWRTGFGGYTFGSGTRLTVV.

This CDR3 reads CATRFQGGWADTQYF. CDR3 bases: TGTGCCACCAGATTTCAAGGGGGGTGGGCAGATACGCAGTATTTT. The chain uses TRBV19 and TRBJ2-3, with D perhaps TRBD1 or TRBD2 (6 bases each). The ends were cut back, 10 bases at V and 4 bases at J, with 21 bases in the middle. The CDR3 is made up of 15 amino acids. Germline V CDR1 and CDR2: LNHDA, SQIVND (reference sequence). Full variable domain (outside the CDR3, taken from reference TRBV19 and TRBJ2-3): DGGITQSPKYLFRKEGQNVTLSCEQNLNHDAMYWYRQDPGQGLRLIYYSQIVNDFQKGDIAEGYSVSREKKESFPLTVTSAQKNPTAFYLCATRFQGGWADTQYFGPGTRLTVL.

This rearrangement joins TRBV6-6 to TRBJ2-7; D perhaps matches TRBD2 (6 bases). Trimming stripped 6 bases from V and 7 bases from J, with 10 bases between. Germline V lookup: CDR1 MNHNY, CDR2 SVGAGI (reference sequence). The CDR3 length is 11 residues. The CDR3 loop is CASSPGREQYF. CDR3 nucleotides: TGTGCCAGCAGCCCAGGGAGGGAGCAGTACTTC.

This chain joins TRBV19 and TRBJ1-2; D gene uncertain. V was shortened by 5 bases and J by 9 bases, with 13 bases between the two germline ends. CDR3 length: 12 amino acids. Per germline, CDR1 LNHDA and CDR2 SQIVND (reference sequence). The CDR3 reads CASSSLRERYTF. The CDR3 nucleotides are TGTGCCAGTAGTTCGCTAAGGGAGCGCTACACCTTC.

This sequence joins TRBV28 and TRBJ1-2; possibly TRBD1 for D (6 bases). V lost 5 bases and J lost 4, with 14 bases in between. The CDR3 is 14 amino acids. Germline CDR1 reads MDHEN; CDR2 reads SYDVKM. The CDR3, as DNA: TGTGCCAGCAGTCCAGGACAGCCTTCCTATGGCTACACCTTC. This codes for CASSPGQPSYGYTF.

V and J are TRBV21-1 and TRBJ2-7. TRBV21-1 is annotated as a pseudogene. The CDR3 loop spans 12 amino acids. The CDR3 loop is CASMTQPYEQYF. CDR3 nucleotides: TGTGCCAGCATGACGCAGCCCTACGAGCAGTACTTC.

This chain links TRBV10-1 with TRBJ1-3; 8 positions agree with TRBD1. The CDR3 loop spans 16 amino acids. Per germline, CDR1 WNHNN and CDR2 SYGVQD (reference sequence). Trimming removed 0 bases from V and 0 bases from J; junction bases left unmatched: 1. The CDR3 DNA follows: TGCGCCAGCAGTGAGTCGGGACAGGCCTCTGGAAACACCATATATTTT. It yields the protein CASSESGQASGNTIYF.

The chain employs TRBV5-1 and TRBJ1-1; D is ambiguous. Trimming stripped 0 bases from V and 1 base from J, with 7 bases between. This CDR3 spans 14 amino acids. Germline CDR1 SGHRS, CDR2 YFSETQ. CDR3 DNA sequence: TGCGCCAGCAGCTTGGATTGGCAGAACACTGAAGCTTTCTTT. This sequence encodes CASSLDWQNTEAFF. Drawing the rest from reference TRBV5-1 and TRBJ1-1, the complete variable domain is KAGVTQTPRYLIKTRGQQVTLSCSPISGHRSVSWYQQTPGQGLQFLFEYFSETQRNKGNFPGRFSGRQFSNSRSEMNVSTLELGDSALYLCASSLDWQNTEAFFGQGTRLTVV.

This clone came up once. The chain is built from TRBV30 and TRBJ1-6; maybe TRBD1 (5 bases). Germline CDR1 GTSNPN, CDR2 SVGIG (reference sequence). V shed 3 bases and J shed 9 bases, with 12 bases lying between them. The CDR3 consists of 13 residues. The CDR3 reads CAWRIQGFSPLHF. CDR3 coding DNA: TGTGCCTGGAGAATCCAGGGCTTTTCACCCCTCCACTTT.

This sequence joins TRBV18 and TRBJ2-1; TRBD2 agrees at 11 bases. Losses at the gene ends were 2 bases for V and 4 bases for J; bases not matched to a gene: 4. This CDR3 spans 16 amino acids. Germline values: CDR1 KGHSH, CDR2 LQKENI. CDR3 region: CASSPSGTSGYNEQFF. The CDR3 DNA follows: TGTGCCAGCTCACCATCCGGGACTAGCGGTTACAATGAGCAGTTCTTC. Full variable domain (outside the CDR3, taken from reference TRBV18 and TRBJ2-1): NAGVMQNPRHLVRRRGQEARLRCSPMKGHSHVYWYRQLPEEGLKFMVYLQKENIIDESGMPKERFSAEFPKEGPSILRIQQVVRGDSAAYFCASSPSGTSGYNEQFFGPGTRLTVL.

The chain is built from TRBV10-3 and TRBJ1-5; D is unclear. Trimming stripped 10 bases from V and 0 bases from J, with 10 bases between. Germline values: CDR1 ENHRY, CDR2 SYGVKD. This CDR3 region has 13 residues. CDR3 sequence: CATSGTSNQPQHF. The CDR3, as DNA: TGTGCCACCTCCGGCACTAGCAATCAGCCCCAGCATTTT.

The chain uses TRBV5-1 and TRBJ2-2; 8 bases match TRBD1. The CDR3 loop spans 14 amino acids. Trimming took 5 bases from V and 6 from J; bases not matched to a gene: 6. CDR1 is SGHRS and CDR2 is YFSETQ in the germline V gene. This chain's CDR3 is CASSEQGASGELFF. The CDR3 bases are TGCGCCAGCAGTGAGCAGGGGGCCTCCGGGGAGCTGTTTTTT.

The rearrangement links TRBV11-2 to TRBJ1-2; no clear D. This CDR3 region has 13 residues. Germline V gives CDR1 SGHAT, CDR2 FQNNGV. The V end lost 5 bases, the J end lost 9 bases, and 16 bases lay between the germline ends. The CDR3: CASSAMGRDSYTF. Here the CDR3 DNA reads TGTGCCAGCAGCGCAATGGGCCGCGATAGCTACACCTTC.

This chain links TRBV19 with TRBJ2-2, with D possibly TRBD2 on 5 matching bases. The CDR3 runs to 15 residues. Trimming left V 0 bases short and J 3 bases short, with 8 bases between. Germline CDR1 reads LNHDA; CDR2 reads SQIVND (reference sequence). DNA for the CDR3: TGTGCCAGTAGTATAGATATGGAGGACACCGGGGAGCTGTTTTTT. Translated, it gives CASSIDMEDTGELFF.

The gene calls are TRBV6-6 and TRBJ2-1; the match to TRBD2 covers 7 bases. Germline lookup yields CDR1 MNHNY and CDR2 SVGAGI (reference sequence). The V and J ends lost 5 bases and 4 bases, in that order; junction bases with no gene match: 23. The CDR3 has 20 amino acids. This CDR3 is CASSPGGGSGEGYGYNEQFF. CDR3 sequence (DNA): TGTGCCAGCAGTCCCGGGGGAGGGTCGGGGGAAGGATACGGATACAATGAGCAGTTCTTC.

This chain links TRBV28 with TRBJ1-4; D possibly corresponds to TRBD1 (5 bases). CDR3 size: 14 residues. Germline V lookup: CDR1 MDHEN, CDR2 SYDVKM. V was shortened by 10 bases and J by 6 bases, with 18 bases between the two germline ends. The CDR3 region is CATSPGGSYEKLFF. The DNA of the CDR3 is TGTGCCACCTCCCCGGGGGGTAGTTATGAAAAACTGTTTTTT.

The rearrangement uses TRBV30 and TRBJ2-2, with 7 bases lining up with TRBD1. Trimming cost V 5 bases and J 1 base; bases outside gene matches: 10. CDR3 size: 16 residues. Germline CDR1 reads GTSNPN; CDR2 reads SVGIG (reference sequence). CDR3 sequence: CAWGRDSPGNTGELFF. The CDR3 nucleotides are TGTGCCTGGGGCCGGGACAGTCCTGGGAACACCGGGGAGCTGTTTTTT.

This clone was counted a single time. CDR3 residues: CASGLGQNTEAFF. The CDR3 DNA reads TGCGCCAGCGGGCTCGGACAGAACACTGAAGCTTTCTTT. The V and J genes are TRBV5-1 and TRBJ1-1; maybe TRBD1 (5 bases). V gave up 7 bases and J gave up 1 base, with 11 bases separating them. The CDR3 is made up of 13 amino acids. Germline V gene lookup returns CDR1 SGHRS and CDR2 YFSETQ.

The CDR3 is CASSREENEQFF. The CDR3 DNA sequence: TGTGCCAGCAGCCGAGAGGAAAATGAGCAGTTCTTC. The chain joins TRBV4-2 to TRBJ2-1; no definite D call. Trimming cost V 4 bases and J 7 bases, with 8 bases left between them. The CDR3 runs to 12 residues. CDR1 and CDR2 from the germline V gene are LGHNA and YNFKEQ.